The 32 T cell receptor beta chains in this list originate from one sample, sequenced in a study of PD-L1 blockade in urothelial cancer. Measured with immunoSEQ multiplex PCR; TCRdb has only the in-frame clones, and not every one. The sample has 35,000 to 50,000 clones, under 90% seen once. Time point denoted: peripheral blood 6 weeks after treatment start. Sequencing used PBMCs, obtained around atezolizumab (anti-PD-L1) treatment. The receptor set was obtained from a man between 60 and 70 years old with urothelial cancer.

The chain links TRBV2 to TRBJ2-2; TRBD1 agrees at 7 bases. The V gene end was trimmed by 5 bases and the J gene end by 5 bases; junction bases not matched to a gene: 5. Germline V gives CDR1 SNHLY, CDR2 FYNNEI. This CDR3 has 14 residues. The CDR3 reads CASSPDRATGELFF. In DNA form, the CDR3 reads TGTGCCAGCAGTCCTGACAGGGCGACCGGGGAGCTGTTTTTT.

This clone showed up just once. V and J are TRBV28 and TRBJ2-4; unclear D gene. V shed 4 bases and J shed 0 bases, with 10 bases lying between them. This CDR3 is built from 15 residues. Germline CDR1 reads MDHEN; CDR2 reads SYDVKM. The DNA for the CDR3 is TGTGCCAGCAGTTCTGGTTTGGCAGCCAAAAACATTCAGTACTTC. Its translation is CASSSGLAAKNIQYF. Full variable domain (outside the CDR3, taken from reference TRBV28 and TRBJ2-4): DVKVTQSSRYLVKRTGEKVFLECVQDMDHENMFWYRQDPGLGLRLIYFSYDVKMKEKGDIPEGYSVSREKKERFSLILESASTNQTSMYLCASSSGLAAKNIQYFGAGTRLSVL.

The chain joins TRBV7-6 to TRBJ2-2, with a weak D call TRBD1 (6 bases). V shed 6 bases and J shed 1 base, with 18 bases lying between them. The CDR3 contains 17 residues. Germline CDR1 is SGHVS and CDR2 is FNYEAQ. CDR3 residues: CASRPKSGTQNTGELFF. The CDR3 nucleotides read TGTGCCAGCAGACCCAAGTCCGGGACACAGAACACCGGGGAGCTGTTTTTT.

This sequence joins TRBV2 and TRBJ2-3, with TRBD1 as a possible D gene (7 bases). V was shortened by 4 bases and J by 1 base, with 12 bases between the two germline ends. Looked up from germline, CDR1 is SNHLY and CDR2 is FYNNEI. This CDR3 spans 15 amino acids. As DNA, the CDR3 is TGTGCCAGCAGTGGGGGCAGGGGGGGCACAGATACGCAGTATTTT. Its translation is CASSGGRGGTDTQYF.

The chain employs TRBV6-5 and TRBJ1-6; perhaps TRBD1 as D (5 bases). The germline V and J ends were trimmed by 2 bases and 5 bases, with 10 bases remaining between them. Looked up from germline, CDR1 is MNHEY and CDR2 is SVGAGI. CDR3 length: 15 residues. The CDR3 bases are TGTGCCAGCAGTTACGTGCCAGGGAATAATTCACCCCTCCACTTT. This translates into CASSYVPGNNSPLHF.

The chain links TRBV19 to TRBJ2-1; perhaps TRBD2 as D (5 bases). Per germline, CDR1 LNHDA and CDR2 SQIVND (reference sequence). The length of the CDR3 is 13 residues. V was shortened by 9 bases and J by 7 bases, with 16 bases between the two germline ends. As DNA, the CDR3 is TGTGCCAGCCGGGATACCTTTGTGAATGAGCAGTTCTTC. Protein: CASRDTFVNEQFF.

The chain combines TRBV6-1 with TRBJ2-7; 11 bases map to TRBD2. The CDR3 totals 15 residues. Germline V lookup: CDR1 MNHNS, CDR2 SASEGT. V shed 7 bases and J 2 bases; nucleotides not matched to a gene: 7. Written as DNA, the CDR3 is TGTGCCAGCATCTCTGGGACTAGCGGACCCTACGAGCAGTACTTC. Protein: CASISGTSGPYEQYF.

CDR3 residues: CASRGGRSAGELFF. DNA of the CDR3: TGTGCCAGCAGGGGTGGCAGGTCTGCCGGGGAGCTGTTTTTT. The chain is built from TRBV2 and TRBJ2-2; no reliable D call. Germline V gene lookup returns CDR1 SNHLY and CDR2 FYNNEI. The V end lost 6 bases, the J end lost 6 bases, and 14 bases lay between the germline ends. The CDR3 contains 14 residues.

CDR3 in DNA: TGTGCCAGCAGCTTAAGTGGCCAGAACACTGAAGCTTTCTTT. Translated, it gives CASSLSGQNTEAFF. This chain uses TRBV7-2 with TRBJ1-1; D is unresolved. Germline loops: CDR1 SGHTA, CDR2 FQGNSA. The CDR3 covers 14 residues. Trimming stripped 2 bases from V and 1 base from J, with 8 bases between. Using reference TRBV7-2 and TRBJ1-1 for the parts outside the CDR3, the full variable domain is GAGVSQSPSNKVTEKGKDVELRCDPISGHTALYWYRQSLGQGLEFLIYFQGNSAPDKSGLPSDRFSAERTGGSVSTLTIQRTQQEDSAVYLCASSLSGQNTEAFFGQGTRLTVV.

The chain carries TRBV2 and TRBJ2-2, with D perhaps matching TRBD2 (7 bases). The ends were cut back, 0 bases at V and 4 bases at J, with 12 bases in the middle. Per germline, CDR1 SNHLY and CDR2 FYNNEI. The CDR3 sequence is 16 residues long. The CDR3 bases are TGTGCCAGCAGTGAAGCGCAGGGAGGGGGCACCGGGGAGCTGTTTTTT. Its translation: CASSEAQGGGTGELFF.

V usage is TRBV30 and J usage is TRBJ1-1; tentatively, D is TRBD1 (6 bases). Germline V gives CDR1 GTSNPN, CDR2 SVGIG (reference sequence). V was pared by 2 bases and J by 0 bases, with 13 bases between. The CDR3 consists of 15 residues. CDR3 residues: CAWSRGRDMNTEAFF. CDR3 DNA: TGTGCCTGGAGTCGGGGCAGGGACATGAACACTGAAGCTTTCTTT.

The genes are TRBV6-5 and TRBJ1-2; TRBD1 aligns across 9 bases. CDR1 and CDR2 (germline): MNHEY, SVGAGI. The CDR3 contains 14 residues. V lost 5 bases and J lost 4; bases outside the gene matches: 5. The CDR3 reads CASSPWDRVYGYTF. The CDR3 DNA reads as TGTGCCAGCAGTCCTTGGGACAGGGTCTATGGCTACACCTTC.

The V and J genes are TRBV7-3 and TRBJ2-5; TRBD2 matches at 9 bases. J lost 5 bases, V lost 2 bases, and 6 bases had no gene match. Germline V CDR1 and CDR2: SGHTA, FQGTGA. The CDR3 is 15 residues long. CDR3 DNA: TGTGCCAGCAGCTTAGGGGCTAGCGGGGTCGAGACCCAGTACTTC. Amino acids: CASSLGASGVETQYF. The whole variable domain, filled in from reference TRBV7-3 and TRBJ2-5, reads GAGVSQTPSNKVTEKGKYVELRCDPISGHTALYWYRQSLGQGPEFLIYFQGTGAADDSGLPNDRFFAVRPEGSVSTLKIQRTERGDSAVYLCASSLGASGVETQYFGPGTRLLVL.

The chain recombines TRBV2 with TRBJ2-2; D may be TRBD1 (6 bases). Germline CDR1 is SNHLY and CDR2 is FYNNEI. This CDR3 spans 15 amino acids. Trimming cost V 6 bases and J 6 bases, with 17 bases left between them. CDR3 sequence: CASRRLGAGAGELFF. In DNA, the CDR3 is TGTGCCAGCAGACGCCTGGGGGCAGGTGCCGGGGAGCTGTTTTTT.

The J gene is TRBJ2-3, the V gene TRBV5-1; a weak D match, TRBD1 (6 bases). The germline CDR1 and CDR2 sequences are SGHRS and YFSETQ. V was cut by 4 bases and J by 8 bases, with 20 bases left in between. The CDR3 has 15 amino acids. The CDR3 loop is CASSQRQDSAGTQYF. The CDR3, as DNA: TGCGCCAGCAGCCAAAGACAGGACTCGGCGGGTACGCAGTATTTT. The full variable domain, in which reference TRBV5-1 and TRBJ2-3 provide the parts outside the CDR3, is KAGVTQTPRYLIKTRGQQVTLSCSPISGHRSVSWYQQTPGQGLQFLFEYFSETQRNKGNFPGRFSGRQFSNSRSEMNVSTLELGDSALYLCASSQRQDSAGTQYFGPGTRLTVL.

This rearrangement joins TRBV19 to TRBJ2-5, with TRBD1 identical over 9 bases. The CDR3 is 14 residues long. Germline CDR1 reads LNHDA; CDR2 reads SQIVND (reference sequence). V lost 8 bases and J lost 5; bases outside the gene matches: 9. The CDR3 DNA reads TGTGCCAGTGCGGAACAGGGGGCGCGGGAGACCCAGTACTTC. Its protein product is CASAEQGARETQYF.

For the CDR3, the DNA is TGCGCCAGCAGCTTGGCGGGGGGAATTACTGAAGCTTTCTTT. It translates to CASSLAGGITEAFF. The genes are TRBV5-1 and TRBJ1-1, with D perhaps TRBD1 (5 bases). This CDR3 has 14 amino acids. The V end was cut by 0 bases, the J end by 5 bases, with 11 bases between. Germline assignment: CDR1 SGHRS and CDR2 YFSETQ.

This chain joins TRBV6-5 and TRBJ2-7; 7 nucleotides line up with TRBD1. From germline, CDR1 is MNHEY and CDR2 SVGAGI. The CDR3 contains 15 residues. The V gene end was trimmed by 0 bases and the J gene end by 2 bases; junction bases not matched to a gene: 4. The CDR3 spells CASSYSYQGAYEQYF. CDR3 DNA: TGTGCCAGCAGTTACTCATACCAGGGGGCCTACGAGCAGTACTTC.

The V gene is TRBV7-9, the J gene TRBJ2-1, with a tentative D call TRBD2 (6 bases). CDR1 SEHNR and CDR2 FQNEAQ come from the germline V gene (reference sequence). CDR3 length equals 17 residues. The germline V and J ends were trimmed by 2 bases and 1 base, with 15 bases remaining between them. The CDR3 reads CASSLRIGGESYNEQFF. CDR3 nucleotide sequence: TGTGCCAGCAGCTTACGAATCGGCGGGGAGTCCTACAATGAGCAGTTCTTC.

The chain employs TRBV5-6 and TRBJ1-2; 7 nucleotides line up with TRBD1. Per the germline V gene, CDR1 is SGHDT and CDR2 is YYEEEE. This CDR3 comprises 15 residues. V shed 2 bases and J 1 base; nucleotides not matched to a gene: 5. CDR3 sequence: CASSFGDRVNYGYTF. Written as DNA, the CDR3 is TGTGCCAGCAGCTTTGGAGACAGGGTTAACTATGGCTACACCTTC.

The chain links TRBV30 to TRBJ1-2, with 10 bases fitting TRBD1. The length of the CDR3 is 14 residues. V was clipped by 0 bases and J by 6 bases; unmatched bases: 4. Germline CDR1 and CDR2: GTSNPN and SVGIG (reference sequence). The chain's CDR3 is CAWSVRDRGNGYTF. The CDR3 coding sequence is TGTGCCTGGAGTGTAAGGGACAGGGGTAATGGCTACACCTTC.

The chain is built from TRBV6-6 and TRBJ2-6, with 7 bases lining up with TRBD1. Germline CDR1 is MNHNY and CDR2 is SVGAGI (reference sequence). With 9 bases clipped from V and 2 bases from J, the junction kept 7 bases outside the gene matches. This CDR3 has 15 amino acids. The CDR3 here is CASILQGAGANVLTF. The CDR3, as DNA: TGTGCCAGTATACTTCAGGGGGCTGGGGCCAACGTCCTGACTTTC.

This clone was recorded once. The gene calls are TRBV7-9 and TRBJ1-1; TRBD1 agrees at 7 bases. V shed 7 bases and J 0 bases; nucleotides not matched to a gene: 2. Germline V gene lookup returns CDR1 SEHNR and CDR2 FQNEAQ (reference sequence). CDR3 size: 13 residues. In DNA form, the CDR3 reads TGTGCCAGCATCGGACAGGTGAACACTGAAGCTTTCTTT. It specifies CASIGQVNTEAFF.

This clone appeared a few times. This chain uses TRBV28 with TRBJ1-5; TRBD1 matches at 10 bases. The V gene's germline CDR1 is MDHEN and CDR2 SYDVKM. J lost 2 bases, V lost 6 bases, and 4 bases had no gene match. The CDR3 sequence is 15 residues long. CDR3 DNA sequence: TGTGCCAGCAGGGGACAGGGGATGGGCAATCAGCCCCAGCATTTT. Translated, it gives CASRGQGMGNQPQHF. Full variable domain (rest looked up from reference TRBV28 and TRBJ1-5): DVKVTQSSRYLVKRTGEKVFLECVQDMDHENMFWYRQDPGLGLRLIYFSYDVKMKEKGDIPEGYSVSREKKERFSLILESASTNQTSMYLCASRGQGMGNQPQHFGDGTRLSIL.

In its sample, this clone was seen a few times. The rearrangement joins TRBV10-3 to TRBJ1-2; 8 bases agree with TRBD1. CDR3 length: 13 amino acids. Looked up from germline, CDR1 is ENHRY and CDR2 is SYGVKD. V lost 3 bases, J lost 8 bases, and 5 bases stayed unmatched. This CDR3 is CAISDSGGGGYTF. The CDR3 DNA sequence: TGTGCCATCAGTGACTCAGGGGGCGGGGGCTACACCTTC.

The sample holds one count of this clone. V and J are TRBV19 and TRBJ1-2, with D maybe TRBD1 (6 bases). This CDR3 contains 19 residues. Looked up from germline, CDR1 is LNHDA and CDR2 is SQIVND (reference sequence). Trimming took 6 bases from V and 3 from J, leaving 29 bases between them. The CDR3 bases are TGTGCCAGTAGGACAGGATACGGATACCGGGACGACCAGGACTATGGCTACACCTTC. Translated, it gives CASRTGYGYRDDQDYGYTF.

This chain connects TRBV7-9 to TRBJ2-7; D gene ambiguous. The CDR3 is 13 residues long. Germline CDR1 and CDR2: SEHNR and FQNEAQ (reference sequence). V lost 4 bases and J lost 8, with 15 bases in between. CDR3 sequence reads: CASSSRIVRKQYF. The DNA of the CDR3 is TGTGCCAGCAGCTCGCGAATCGTGCGTAAGCAGTACTTC.

The V and J genes are TRBV11-2 and TRBJ2-7; possibly TRBD1 for D (5 bases). V lost 5 bases and J lost 2, with 7 bases in between. There are 12 residues in the CDR3. The germline gives CDR1 SGHAT, CDR2 FQNNGV. CDR3 nucleotides: TGTGCCAGCAGCCCCAGGGCCTACGAGCAGTACTTC. Its translation is CASSPRAYEQYF.

There are a few counts of this clone. CDR3 sequence: CASSDMGQAFF. CDR3 nucleotide sequence: TGTGCCAGCAGTGACATGGGTCAAGCTTTCTTT. The gene calls are TRBV7-8 and TRBJ1-1; D unresolved. Looked up from germline, CDR1 is SGHVS and CDR2 is FQNEAQ. CDR3 length: 11 amino acids. Trimming took 6 bases from V and 9 from J, leaving 11 bases between them. The full variable domain, rest sourced from reference TRBV7-8 and TRBJ1-1, is GAGVSQSPRYKVAKRGQDVALRCDPISGHVSLFWYQQALGQGPEFLTYFQNEAQLDKSGLPSDRFFAERPEGSVSTLKIQRTQQEDSAVYLCASSDMGQAFFGQGTRLTVV.

This sequence joins TRBV27 and TRBJ1-2; 9 nucleotides agree with TRBD1. Germline assignment: CDR1 MNHEY and CDR2 SMNVEV (reference sequence). The V segment lost 6 bases and the J segment 8 bases; nucleotides outside the gene matches: 10. This CDR3 has 14 amino acids. This chain's CDR3 is CASRPTGGAGGYTF. In DNA form, the CDR3 reads TGTGCCAGCAGACCAACAGGGGGCGCGGGAGGCTACACCTTC.

The chain couples TRBV27 to TRBJ1-5; TRBD1 aligns across 8 bases. The CDR3 has 13 residues. CDR1 and CDR2 (germline): MNHEY, SMNVEV (reference sequence). The V and J ends lost 5 bases and 5 bases, in that order; junction bases with no gene match: 2. CDR3 sequence: CASSPDRDQPQHF. The DNA for the CDR3 is TGTGCCAGCAGTCCGGACAGGGATCAGCCCCAGCATTTT.

This clone was counted only a few times. The V gene is TRBV28, the J gene TRBJ1-5; tentatively, D is TRBD1 (6 bases). The V end lost 5 bases, the J end lost 3 bases, and 26 bases lay between the germline ends. Germline loops: CDR1 MDHEN, CDR2 SYDVKM. CDR3 size: 19 residues. CDR3 amino acids: CASSRGRFSVLGNNQPQHF. For the CDR3, the DNA is TGTGCCAGCAGTAGGGGGAGATTTTCCGTTTTGGGTAACAATCAGCCCCAGCATTTT.